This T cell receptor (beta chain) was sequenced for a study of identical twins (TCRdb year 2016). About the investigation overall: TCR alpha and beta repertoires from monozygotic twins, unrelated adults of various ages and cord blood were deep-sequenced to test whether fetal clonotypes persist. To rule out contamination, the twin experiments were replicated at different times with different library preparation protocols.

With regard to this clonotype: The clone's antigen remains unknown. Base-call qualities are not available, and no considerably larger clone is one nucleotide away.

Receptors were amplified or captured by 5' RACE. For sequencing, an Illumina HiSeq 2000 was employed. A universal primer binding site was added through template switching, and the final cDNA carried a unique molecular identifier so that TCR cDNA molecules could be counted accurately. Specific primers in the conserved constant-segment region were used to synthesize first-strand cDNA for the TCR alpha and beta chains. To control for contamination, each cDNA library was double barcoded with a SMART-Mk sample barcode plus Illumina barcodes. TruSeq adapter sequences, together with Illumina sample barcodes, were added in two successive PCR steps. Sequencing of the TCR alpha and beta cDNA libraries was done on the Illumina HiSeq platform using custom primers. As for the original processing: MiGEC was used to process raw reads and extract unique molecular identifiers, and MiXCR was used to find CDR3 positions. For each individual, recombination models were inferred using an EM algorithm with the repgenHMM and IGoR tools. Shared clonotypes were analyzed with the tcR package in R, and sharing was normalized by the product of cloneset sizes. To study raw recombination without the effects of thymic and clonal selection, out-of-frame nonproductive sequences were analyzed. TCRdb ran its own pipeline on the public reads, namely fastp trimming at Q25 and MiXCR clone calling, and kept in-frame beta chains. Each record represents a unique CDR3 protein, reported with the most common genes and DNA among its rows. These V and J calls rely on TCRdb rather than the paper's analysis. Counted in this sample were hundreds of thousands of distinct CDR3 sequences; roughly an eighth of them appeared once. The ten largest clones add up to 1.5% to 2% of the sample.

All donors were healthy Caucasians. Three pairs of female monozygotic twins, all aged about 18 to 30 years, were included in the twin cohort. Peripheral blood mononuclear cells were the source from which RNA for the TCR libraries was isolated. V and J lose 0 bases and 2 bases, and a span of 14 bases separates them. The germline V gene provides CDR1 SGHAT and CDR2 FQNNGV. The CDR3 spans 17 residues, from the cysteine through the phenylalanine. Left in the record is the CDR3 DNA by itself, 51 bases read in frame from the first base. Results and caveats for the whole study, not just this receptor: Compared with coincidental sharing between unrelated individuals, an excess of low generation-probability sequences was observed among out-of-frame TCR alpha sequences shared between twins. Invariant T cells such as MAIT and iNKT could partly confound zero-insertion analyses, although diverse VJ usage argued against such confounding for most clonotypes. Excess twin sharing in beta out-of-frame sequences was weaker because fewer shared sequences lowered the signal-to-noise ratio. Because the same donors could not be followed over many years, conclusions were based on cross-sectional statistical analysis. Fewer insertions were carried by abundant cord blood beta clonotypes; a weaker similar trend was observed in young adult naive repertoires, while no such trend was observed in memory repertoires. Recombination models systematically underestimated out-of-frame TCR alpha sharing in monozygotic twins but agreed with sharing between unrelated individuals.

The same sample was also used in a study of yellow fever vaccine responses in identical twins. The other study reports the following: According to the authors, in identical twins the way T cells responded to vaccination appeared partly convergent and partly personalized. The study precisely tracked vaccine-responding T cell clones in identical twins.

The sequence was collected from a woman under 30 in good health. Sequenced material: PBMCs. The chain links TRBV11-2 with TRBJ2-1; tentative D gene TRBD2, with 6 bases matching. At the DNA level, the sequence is TGTGCCAGCAGCTTAGAGACTAGGTGGGCCCCCTACAATGAGCAGTTCTTC. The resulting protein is CASSLETRWAPYNEQFF.